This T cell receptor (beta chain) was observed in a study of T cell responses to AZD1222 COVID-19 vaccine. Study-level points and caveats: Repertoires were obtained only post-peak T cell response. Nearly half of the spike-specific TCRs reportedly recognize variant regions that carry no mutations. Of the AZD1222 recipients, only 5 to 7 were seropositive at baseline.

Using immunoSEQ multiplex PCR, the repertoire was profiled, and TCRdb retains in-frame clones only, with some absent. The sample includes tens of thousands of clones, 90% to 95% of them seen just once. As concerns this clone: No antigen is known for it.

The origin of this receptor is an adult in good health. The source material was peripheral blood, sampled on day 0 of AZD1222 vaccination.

CDR3 sequence: CSADFTRSYNEQFF. CDR3 DNA sequence: TGCAGCGCCGACTTTACGCGCTCCTACAATGAGCAGTTCTTC. The V call is TRBV29-1, the J call TRBJ2-1; D gene ambiguous. The CDR3 is made up of 14 amino acids. Germline V lookup: CDR1 SQVTM, CDR2 ANQGSEA. The V end lost 7 bases, the J end lost 0 bases, and 13 bases lay between the germline ends.